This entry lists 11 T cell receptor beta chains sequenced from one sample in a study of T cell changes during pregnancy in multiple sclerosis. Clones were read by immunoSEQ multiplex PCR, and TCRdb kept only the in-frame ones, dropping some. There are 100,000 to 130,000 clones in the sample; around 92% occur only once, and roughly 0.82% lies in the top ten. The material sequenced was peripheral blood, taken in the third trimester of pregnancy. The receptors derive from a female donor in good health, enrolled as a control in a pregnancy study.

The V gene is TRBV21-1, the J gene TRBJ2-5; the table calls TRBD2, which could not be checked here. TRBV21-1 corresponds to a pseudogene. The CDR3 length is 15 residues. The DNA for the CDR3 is TGTGCCAGCAGCAACTTAGCGGGGGGCCCAGAGACCCAGTACTTC. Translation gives CASSNLAGGPETQYF.

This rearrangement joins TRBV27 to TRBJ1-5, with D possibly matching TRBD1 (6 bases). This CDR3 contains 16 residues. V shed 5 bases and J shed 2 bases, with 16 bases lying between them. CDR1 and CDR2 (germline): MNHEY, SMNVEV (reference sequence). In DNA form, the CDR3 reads TGTGCCAGCAGTCCCAACAGGGCTTCGGGCAATCAGCCCCAGCATTTT. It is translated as CASSPNRASGNQPQHF.

This chain's CDR3 is CASRNRVMNTEAFF. The CDR3 bases are TGTGCCAGCAGGAACAGGGTGATGAACACTGAAGCTTTCTTT. This chain connects TRBV2 to TRBJ1-1; D might be TRBD1 (6 bases). This CDR3 region has 14 residues. Germline CDR1 reads SNHLY; CDR2 reads FYNNEI. Trimming removed 6 bases at V and 0 bases at J, with 11 bases between.

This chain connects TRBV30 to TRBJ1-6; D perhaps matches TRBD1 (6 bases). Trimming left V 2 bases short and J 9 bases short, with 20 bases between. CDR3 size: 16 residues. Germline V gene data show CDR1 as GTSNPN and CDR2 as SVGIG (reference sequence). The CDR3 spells CAWSKRSTGIGSPLHF. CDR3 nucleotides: TGTGCCTGGAGTAAACGATCTACAGGGATTGGTTCACCCCTCCACTTT.

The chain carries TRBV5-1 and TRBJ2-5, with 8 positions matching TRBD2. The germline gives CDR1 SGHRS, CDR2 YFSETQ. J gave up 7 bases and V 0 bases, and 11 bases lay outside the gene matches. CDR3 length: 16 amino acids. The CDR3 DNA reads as TGCGCCAGCAGCTTGGGGCCGCGGGGGGCCCCGAGGACCCAGTACTTC. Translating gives CASSLGPRGAPRTQYF.

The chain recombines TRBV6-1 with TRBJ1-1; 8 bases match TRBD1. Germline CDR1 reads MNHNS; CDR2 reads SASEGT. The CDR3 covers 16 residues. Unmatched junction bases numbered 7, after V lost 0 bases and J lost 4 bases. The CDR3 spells CASSEARAGGGTEAFF. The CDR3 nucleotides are TGTGCCAGCAGTGAAGCGCGGGCAGGGGGCGGCACTGAAGCTTTCTTT.

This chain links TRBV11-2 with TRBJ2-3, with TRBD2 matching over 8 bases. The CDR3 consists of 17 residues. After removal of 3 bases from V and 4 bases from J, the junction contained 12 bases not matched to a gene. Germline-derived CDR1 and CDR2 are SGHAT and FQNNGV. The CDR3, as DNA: TGTGCCAGCAGCTTCTTGGGTGCGGGGGGCCGCCCAGATACGCAGTATTTT. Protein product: CASSFLGAGGRPDTQYF. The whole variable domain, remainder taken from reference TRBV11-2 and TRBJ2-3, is EAGVAQSPRYKIIEKRQSVAFWCNPISGHATLYWYQQILGQGPKLLIQFQNNGVVDDSQLPKDRFSAERLKGVDSTLKIQPAKLEDSAVYLCASSFLGAGGRPDTQYFGPGTRLTVL.

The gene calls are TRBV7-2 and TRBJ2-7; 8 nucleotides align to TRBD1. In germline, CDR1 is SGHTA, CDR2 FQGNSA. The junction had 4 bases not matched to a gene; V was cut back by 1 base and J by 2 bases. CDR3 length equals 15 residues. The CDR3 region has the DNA TGTGCCAGCAGCTTAGGGACAGGGCAAACCTACGAGCAGTACTTC. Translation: CASSLGTGQTYEQYF. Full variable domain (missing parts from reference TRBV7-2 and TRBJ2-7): GAGVSQSPSNKVTEKGKDVELRCDPISGHTALYWYRQSLGQGLEFLIYFQGNSAPDKSGLPSDRFSAERTGGSVSTLTIQRTQQEDSAVYLCASSLGTGQTYEQYFGPGTRLTVT.

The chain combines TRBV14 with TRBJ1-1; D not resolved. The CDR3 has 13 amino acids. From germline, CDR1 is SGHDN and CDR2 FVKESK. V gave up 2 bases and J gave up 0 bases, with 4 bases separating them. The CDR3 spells CASSQQVNTEAFF. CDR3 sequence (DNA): TGTGCCAGCAGCCAACAGGTGAACACTGAAGCTTTCTTT.

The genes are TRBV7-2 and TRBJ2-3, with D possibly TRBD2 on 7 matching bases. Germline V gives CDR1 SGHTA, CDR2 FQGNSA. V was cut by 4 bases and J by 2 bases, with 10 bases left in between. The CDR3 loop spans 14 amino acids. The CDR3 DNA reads TGTGCCAGCAGCTACAGGGACTACACAGATACGCAGTATTTT. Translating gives CASSYRDYTDTQYF.

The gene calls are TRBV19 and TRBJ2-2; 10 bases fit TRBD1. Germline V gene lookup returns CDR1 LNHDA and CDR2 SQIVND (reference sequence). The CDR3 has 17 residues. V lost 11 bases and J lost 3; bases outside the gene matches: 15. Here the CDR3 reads CASRTGGVGRYTGELFF. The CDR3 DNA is TGTGCCTCGCGGACAGGGGGGGTGGGTAGGTACACCGGGGAGCTGTTTTTT.